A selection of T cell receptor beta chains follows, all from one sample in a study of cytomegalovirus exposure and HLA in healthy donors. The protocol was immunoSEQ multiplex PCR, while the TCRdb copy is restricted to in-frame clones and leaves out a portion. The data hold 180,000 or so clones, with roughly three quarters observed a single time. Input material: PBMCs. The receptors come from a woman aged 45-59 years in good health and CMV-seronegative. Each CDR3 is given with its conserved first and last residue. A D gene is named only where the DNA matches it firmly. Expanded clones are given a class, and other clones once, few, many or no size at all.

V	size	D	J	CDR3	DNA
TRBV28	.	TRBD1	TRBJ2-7	CASSLVQGENLEQYF	TGTGCCAGCAGTTTGGTGCAGGGGGAAAACCTCGAGCAGTACTTC
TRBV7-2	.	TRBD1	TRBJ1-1	CASSAFGTGDRTEAFF	TGTGCCAGCAGCGCGTTTGGGACAGGGGATCGAACTGAAGCTTTCTTT
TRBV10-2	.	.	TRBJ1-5	CASSERGGLFSNQPQHF	TGCGCCAGCAGTGAGAGGGGGGGGTTATTTAGCAATCAGCCCCAGCATTTT
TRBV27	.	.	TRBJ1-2	CASAPLGSYGYTF	TGTGCCAGCGCCCCTCTCGGGTCCTATGGCTACACCTTC
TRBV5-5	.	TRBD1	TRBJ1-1	CASSGGTGTSTEAFF	TGTGCCAGCAGCGGGGGGACAGGGACGAGCACTGAAGCTTTCTTT
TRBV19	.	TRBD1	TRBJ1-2	CASSIGQGARGYTF	TGTGCCAGTAGTATAGGTCAGGGGGCGCGAGGCTACACCTTC
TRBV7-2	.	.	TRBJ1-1	CASSLGVKNTEAFF	TGTGCCAGCAGCTTGGGCGTCAAGAACACTGAAGCTTTCTTT
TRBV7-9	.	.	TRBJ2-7	CSSSLGASYEQYF	TGTTCCAGCAGCTTAGGGGCGTCCTACGAGCAGTACTTC
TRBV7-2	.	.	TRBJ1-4	CASSLVGGLRTNEKLFF	TGTGCCAGCAGCTTAGTGGGAGGGCTACGCACTAATGAAAAACTGTTTTTT
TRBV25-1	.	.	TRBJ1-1	CASSEPRDTEAFF	TGTGCCAGCAGTGAACCCCGGGATACTGAAGCTTTCTTT
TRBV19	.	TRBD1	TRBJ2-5	CASSIDYRGPEAQYF	TGTGCCAGTAGTATAGATTACAGGGGACCGGAGGCCCAGTACTTC
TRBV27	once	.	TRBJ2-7	CASSPELSAYEQYF	TGTGCCAGCAGCCCTGAGCTTAGCGCCTACGAGCAGTACTTC
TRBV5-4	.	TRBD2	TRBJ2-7	CASSLAGGTYEQYF	TGTGCCAGCAGCTTAGCGGGAGGCACCTACGAGCAGTACTTC
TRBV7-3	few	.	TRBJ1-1	CASSSHRAEAFF	TGTGCCAGCAGCTCCCACAGAGCTGAAGCTTTCTTT
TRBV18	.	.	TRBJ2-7	CASQMGRSSYEQYF	TGTGCCAGCCAAATGGGGAGAAGCTCCTACGAGCAGTACTTC
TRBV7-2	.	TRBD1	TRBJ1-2	CASSPGGGPGYTF	TGTGCCAGCAGCCCAGGGGGCGGACCCGGCTACACCTTC
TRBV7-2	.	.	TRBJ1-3	CASSPDRTGNTIYF	TGTGCCAGCAGCCCCGACAGGACCGGAAACACCATATATTTT
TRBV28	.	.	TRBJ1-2	CASSPGGTMTYGYTF	TGTGCCAGCAGCCCCGGGGGGACAATGACCTATGGCTACACCTTC
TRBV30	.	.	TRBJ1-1	CAWSPGREKAFF	TGTGCCTGGAGTCCGGGACGGGAGAAAGCTTTCTTT
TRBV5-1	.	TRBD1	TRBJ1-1	CASSLQGALNTEAFF	TGCGCCAGCAGCTTACAGGGGGCCCTGAACACTGAAGCTTTCTTT
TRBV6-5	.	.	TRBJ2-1	CASRTRSYYNEQFF	TGTGCCAGCAGAACCAGGTCGTACTACAATGAGCAGTTCTTC
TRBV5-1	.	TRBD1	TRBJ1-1	CASSLGQGMNTEAFF	TGCGCCAGCAGCTTAGGACAGGGGATGAACACTGAAGCTTTCTTT
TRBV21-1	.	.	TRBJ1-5	CASSKVGAAVPGNQPQHF	TGTGCCAGCAGCAAAGTAGGGGCAGCCGTTCCGGGCAATCAGCCCCAGCATTTT
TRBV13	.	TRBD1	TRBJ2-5	CASSFGGQAVGETQYF	TGTGCCAGCAGCTTTGGAGGACAGGCTGTAGGGGAGACCCAGTACTTC
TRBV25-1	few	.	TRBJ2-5	CASSETGVRETQYF	TGTGCCAGCAGTGAAACGGGGGTGCGGGAGACCCAGTACTTC
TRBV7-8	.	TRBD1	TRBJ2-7	CASSLARGTGDYF	TGTGCCAGCAGCTTAGCGCGGGGGACAGGGGATTACTTC
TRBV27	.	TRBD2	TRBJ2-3	CASSLDSGSWTDTQYF	TGTGCCAGCAGTCTCGATAGCGGGAGCTGGACAGATACGCAGTATTTT
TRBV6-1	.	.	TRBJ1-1	CAGRGGRENTEAFF	TGTGCCGGAAGGGGGGGCAGGGAGAACACTGAAGCTTTCTTT
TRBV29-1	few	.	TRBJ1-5	CSAQSGNQPQHF	TGCAGCGCCCAGAGCGGGAATCAGCCCCAGCATTTT
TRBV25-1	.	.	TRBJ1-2	CASSGQGSYYGYTF	TGTGCCAGCAGTGGGCAGGGATCATACTATGGCTACACCTTC
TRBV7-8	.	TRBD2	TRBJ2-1	CASSPRASGSNEQFF	TGTGCCAGCAGCCCCAGGGCTAGCGGATCGAATGAGCAGTTCTTC
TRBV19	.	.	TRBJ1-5	CASSMARVTYSNQPQHF	TGTGCCAGTAGTATGGCCAGGGTGACATATAGCAATCAGCCCCAGCATTTT